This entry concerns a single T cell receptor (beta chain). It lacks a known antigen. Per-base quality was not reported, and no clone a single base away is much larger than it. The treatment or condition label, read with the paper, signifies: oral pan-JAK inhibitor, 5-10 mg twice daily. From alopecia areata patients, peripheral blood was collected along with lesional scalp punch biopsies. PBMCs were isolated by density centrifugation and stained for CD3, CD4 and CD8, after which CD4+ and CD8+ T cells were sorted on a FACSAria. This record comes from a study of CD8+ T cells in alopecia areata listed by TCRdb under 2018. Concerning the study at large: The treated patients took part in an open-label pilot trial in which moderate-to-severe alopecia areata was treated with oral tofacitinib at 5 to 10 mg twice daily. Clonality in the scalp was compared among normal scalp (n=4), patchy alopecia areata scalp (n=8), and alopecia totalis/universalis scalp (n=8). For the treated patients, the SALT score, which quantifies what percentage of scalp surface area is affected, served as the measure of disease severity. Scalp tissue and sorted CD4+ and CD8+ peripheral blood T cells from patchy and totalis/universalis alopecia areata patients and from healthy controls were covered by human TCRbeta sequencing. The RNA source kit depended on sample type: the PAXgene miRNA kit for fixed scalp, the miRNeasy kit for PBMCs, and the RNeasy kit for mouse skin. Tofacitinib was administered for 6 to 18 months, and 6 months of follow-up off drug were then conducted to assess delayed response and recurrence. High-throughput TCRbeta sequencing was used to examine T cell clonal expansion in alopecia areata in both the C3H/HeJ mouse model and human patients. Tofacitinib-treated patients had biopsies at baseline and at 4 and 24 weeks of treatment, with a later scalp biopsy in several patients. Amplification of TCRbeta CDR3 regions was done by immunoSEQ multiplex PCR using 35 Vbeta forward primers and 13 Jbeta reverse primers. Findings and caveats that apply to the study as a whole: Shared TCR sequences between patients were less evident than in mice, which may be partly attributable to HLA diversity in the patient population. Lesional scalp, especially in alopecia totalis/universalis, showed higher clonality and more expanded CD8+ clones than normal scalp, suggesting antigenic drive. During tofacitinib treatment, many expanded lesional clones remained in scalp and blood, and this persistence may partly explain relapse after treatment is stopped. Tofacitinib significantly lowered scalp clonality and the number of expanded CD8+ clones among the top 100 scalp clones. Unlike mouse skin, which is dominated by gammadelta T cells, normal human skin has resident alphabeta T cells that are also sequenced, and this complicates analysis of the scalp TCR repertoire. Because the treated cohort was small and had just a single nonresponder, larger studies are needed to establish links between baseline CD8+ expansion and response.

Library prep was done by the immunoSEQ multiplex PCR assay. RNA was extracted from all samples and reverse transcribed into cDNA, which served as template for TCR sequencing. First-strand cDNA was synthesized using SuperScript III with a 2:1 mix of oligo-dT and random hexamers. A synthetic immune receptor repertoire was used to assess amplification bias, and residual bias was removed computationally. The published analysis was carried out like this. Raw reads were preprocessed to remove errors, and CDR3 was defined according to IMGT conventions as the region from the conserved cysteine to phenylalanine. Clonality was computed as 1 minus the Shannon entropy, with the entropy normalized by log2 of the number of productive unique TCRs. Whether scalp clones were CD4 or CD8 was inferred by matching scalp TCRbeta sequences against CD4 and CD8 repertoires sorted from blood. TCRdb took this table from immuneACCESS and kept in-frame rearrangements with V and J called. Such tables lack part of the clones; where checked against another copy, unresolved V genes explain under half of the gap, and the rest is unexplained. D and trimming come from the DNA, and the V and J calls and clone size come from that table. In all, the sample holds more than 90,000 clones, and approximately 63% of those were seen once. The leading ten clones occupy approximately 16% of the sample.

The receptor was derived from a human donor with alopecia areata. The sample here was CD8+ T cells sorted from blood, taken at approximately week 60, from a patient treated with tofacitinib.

Read as DNA, the sequence is TGTGCCAGCAGCCAAGCGGGGAGGGTTTCCTACAATGAGCAGTTCTTC. This is translated as CASSQAGRVSYNEQFF. This receptor chain uses TRBV14 and TRBJ2-1; TRBD2 agrees with 7 junctional bases. Ends trimmed: V by 1 base, J by 1 base; bases unmatched to a gene: 4. The CDR3 measures 16 amino acids from cysteine to phenylalanine. CDR3 DNA is the only sequence kept; it has 48 bases, read in frame from the first base. The germline V gene encodes CDR1 SGHDN and CDR2 FVKESK.